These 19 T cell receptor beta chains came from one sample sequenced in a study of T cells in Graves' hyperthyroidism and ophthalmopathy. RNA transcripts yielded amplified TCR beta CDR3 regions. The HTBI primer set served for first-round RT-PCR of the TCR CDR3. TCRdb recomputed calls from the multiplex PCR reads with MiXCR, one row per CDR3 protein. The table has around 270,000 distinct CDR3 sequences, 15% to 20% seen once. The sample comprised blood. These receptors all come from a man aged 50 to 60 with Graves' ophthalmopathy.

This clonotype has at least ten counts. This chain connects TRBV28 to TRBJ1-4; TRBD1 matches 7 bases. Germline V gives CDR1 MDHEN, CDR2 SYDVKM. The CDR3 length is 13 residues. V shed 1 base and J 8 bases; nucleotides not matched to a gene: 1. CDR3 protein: CASSLLGQEKLFF. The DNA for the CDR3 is TGTGCCAGCAGTTTATTGGGACAGGAAAAACTGTTTTTT.

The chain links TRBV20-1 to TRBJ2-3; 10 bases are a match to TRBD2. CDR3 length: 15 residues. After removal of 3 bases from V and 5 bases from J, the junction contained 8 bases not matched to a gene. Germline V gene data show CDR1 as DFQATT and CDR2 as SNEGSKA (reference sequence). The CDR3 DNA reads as TGCAGTGCTAGCCCCCTAGCGGGAGTTGGAGATACGCAGTATTTT. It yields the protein CSASPLAGVGDTQYF.

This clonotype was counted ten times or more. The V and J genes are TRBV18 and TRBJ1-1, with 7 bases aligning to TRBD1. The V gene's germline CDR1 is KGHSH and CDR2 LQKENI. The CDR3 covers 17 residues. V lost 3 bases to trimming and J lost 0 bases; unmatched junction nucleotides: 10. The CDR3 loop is CASSPRGTANMNTEAFF. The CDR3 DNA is TGTGCCAGCTCACCTCGTGGGACAGCGAATATGAACACTGAAGCTTTCTTT.

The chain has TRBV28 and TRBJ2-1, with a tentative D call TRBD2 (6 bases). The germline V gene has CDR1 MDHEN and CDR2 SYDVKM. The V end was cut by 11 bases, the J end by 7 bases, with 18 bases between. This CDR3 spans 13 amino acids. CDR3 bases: TGTGCCGTCAGACCGGGAGTAGGGAATGAGCAGTTCTTC. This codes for CAVRPGVGNEQFF.

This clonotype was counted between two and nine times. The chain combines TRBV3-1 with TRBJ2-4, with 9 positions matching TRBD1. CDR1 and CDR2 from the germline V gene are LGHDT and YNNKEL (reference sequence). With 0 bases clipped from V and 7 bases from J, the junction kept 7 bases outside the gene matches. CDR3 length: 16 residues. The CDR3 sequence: CASSQEGTGGANIQYF. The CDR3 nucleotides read TGTGCCAGCAGCCAAGAGGGCACAGGGGGCGCGAACATTCAGTACTTC.

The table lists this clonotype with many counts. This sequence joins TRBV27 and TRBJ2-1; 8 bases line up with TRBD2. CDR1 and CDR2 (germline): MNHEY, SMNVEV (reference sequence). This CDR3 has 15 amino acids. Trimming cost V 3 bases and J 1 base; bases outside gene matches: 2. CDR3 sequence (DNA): TGTGCCAGCAGTTTCACGGGAGGGTCCTACAATGAGCAGTTCTTC. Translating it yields CASSFTGGSYNEQFF.

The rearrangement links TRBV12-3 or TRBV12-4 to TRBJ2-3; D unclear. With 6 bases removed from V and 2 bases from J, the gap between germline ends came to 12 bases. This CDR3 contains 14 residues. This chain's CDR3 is CASRRRASTDTQYF. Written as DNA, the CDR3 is TGTGCCAGCAGGCGGAGAGCATCCACAGATACGCAGTATTTT.

The CDR3 coding sequence is TGTGCCAGCAATGAGGGGGCGCGAGGCTACACCTTC. Translating gives CASNEGARGYTF. V usage is TRBV12-3 or TRBV12-4 and J usage is TRBJ1-2; 7 bases map to TRBD1. The CDR3 consists of 12 residues. J was trimmed by 8 bases and V by 7 bases; bases with no gene match: 7.

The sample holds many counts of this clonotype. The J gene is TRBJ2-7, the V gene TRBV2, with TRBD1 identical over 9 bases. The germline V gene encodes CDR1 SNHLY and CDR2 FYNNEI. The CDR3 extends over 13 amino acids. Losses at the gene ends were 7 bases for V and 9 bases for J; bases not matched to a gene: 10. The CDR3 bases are TGTGCCAGCACCTTCCGGGACAGGGTTGGGCAGTACTTC. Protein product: CASTFRDRVGQYF.

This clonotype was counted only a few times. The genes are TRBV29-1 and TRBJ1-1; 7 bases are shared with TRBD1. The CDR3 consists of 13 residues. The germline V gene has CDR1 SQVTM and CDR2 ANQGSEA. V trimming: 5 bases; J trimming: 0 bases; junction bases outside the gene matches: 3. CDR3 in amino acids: CSVTGDMNTEAFF. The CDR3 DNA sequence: TGCAGCGTTACAGGGGATATGAACACTGAAGCTTTCTTT.

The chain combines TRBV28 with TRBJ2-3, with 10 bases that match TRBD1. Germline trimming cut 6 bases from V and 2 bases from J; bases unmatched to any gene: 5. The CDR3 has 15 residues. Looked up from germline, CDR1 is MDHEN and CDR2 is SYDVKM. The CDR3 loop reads CASRTGGGPTDTQYF. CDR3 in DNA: TGTGCCAGCAGGACAGGGGGCGGACCCACAGATACGCAGTATTTT.

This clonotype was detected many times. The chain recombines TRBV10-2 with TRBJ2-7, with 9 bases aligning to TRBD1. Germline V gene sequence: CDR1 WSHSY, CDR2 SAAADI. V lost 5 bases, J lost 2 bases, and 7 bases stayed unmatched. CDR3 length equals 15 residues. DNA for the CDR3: TGCGCCAGCAGTCAGACAGGGGGACCGACCTACGAGCAGTACTTC. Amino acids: CASSQTGGPTYEQYF.

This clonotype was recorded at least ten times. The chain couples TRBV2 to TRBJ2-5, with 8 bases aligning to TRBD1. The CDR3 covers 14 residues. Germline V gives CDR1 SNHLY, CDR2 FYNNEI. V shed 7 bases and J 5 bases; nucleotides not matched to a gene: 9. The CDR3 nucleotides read TGTGCCAGCATGTCAGGGGGCGCGGGGGAGACCCAGTACTTC. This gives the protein CASMSGGAGETQYF. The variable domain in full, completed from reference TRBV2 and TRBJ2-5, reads EPEVTQTPSHQVTQMGQEVILRCVPISNHLYFYWYRQILGQKVEFLVSFYNNEISEKSEIFDDQFSVERPDGSNFTLKIRSTKLEDSAMYFCASMSGGAGETQYFGPGTRLLVL.

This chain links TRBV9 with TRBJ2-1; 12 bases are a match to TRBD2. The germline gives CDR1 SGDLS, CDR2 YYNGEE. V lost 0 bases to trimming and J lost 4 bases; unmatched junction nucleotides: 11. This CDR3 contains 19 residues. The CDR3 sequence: CASSVEASGRAVGYNEQFF. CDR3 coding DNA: TGTGCCAGCAGCGTAGAGGCTAGCGGGAGGGCCGTTGGATACAATGAGCAGTTCTTC.

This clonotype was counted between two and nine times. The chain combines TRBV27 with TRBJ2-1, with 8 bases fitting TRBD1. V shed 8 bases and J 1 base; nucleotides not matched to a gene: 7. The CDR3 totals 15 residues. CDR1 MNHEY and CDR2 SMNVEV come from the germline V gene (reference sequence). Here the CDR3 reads CASGPWDRSYNEQFF. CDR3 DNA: TGTGCCAGCGGGCCATGGGACAGGTCCTACAATGAGCAGTTCTTC.

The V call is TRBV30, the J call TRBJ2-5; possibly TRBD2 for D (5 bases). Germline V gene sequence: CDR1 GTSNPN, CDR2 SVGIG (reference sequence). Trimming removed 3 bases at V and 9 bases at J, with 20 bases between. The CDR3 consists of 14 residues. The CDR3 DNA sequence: TGTGCCTGGAGCCCCCTTGCAGCGGATTCTTCCCAGTACTTC. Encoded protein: CAWSPLAADSSQYF.

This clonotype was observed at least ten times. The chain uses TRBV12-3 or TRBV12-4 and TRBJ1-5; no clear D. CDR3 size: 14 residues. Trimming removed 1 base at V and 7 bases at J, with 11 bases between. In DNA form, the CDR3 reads TGTGCCAGCAGTTTAGGTCGAGCCGGCCAGCCCCAGCATTTT. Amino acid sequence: CASSLGRAGQPQHF.

CDR3 nucleotides: TGTGCCAGCAGGTCCTTAGCGGGAGGGGCCAATGAGCAGTTCTTC. It is translated as CASRSLAGGANEQFF. This rearrangement joins TRBV28 to TRBJ2-1, with TRBD2 matching over 11 bases. The germline CDR1 and CDR2 sequences are MDHEN and SYDVKM. J was trimmed by 6 bases and V by 6 bases; bases with no gene match: 7. There are 15 residues in the CDR3.

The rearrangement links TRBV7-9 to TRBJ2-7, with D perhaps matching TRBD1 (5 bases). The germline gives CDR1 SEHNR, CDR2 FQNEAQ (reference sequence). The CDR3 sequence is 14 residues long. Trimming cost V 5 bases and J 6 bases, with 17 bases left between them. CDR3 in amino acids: CASSEGVLGAEQYF. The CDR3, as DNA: TGTGCCAGCAGCGAAGGGGTCTTAGGGGCCGAGCAGTACTTC.